Given below is one T cell receptor (beta chain) in context. Enrolled through a virtual design, the participants were between roughly 18 and 95 years of age and came from under 30 US areas. In Cohort 3, a recovered donor had either two negative PCRs, clearance, or symptom resolution. The data stem from a study of blood T cell repertoires in COVID-19. About the research overall: Some COVID-19 samples were acute and others convalescent; all came from the United States, Italy and Spain.

In germline, CDR1 is MGHRA, CDR2 YSYEKL. Trimming took off 2 bases at V and 1 base at J, with 9 bases between the two ends. The CDR3 has 15 amino acids. Repertoires were generated with immunoSEQ multiplex PCR, while TCRdb's copy carries only in-frame clones and drops some. The sample has over 120,000 clones; about 89% are singletons. The specimen was PBMCs or T cells enriched from blood (not recorded which). The rearrangement uses TRBV4-1 and TRBJ2-4, with D possibly TRBD2 on 6 matching bases. This receptor was identified in a man aged 60 to 75 who had recovered from COVID-19. In DNA, the CDR3 is TGCGCCAGCAGCCAAACTGGGGGGGCCAAAAACATTCAGTACTTC. Its translation: CASSQTGGAKNIQYF.